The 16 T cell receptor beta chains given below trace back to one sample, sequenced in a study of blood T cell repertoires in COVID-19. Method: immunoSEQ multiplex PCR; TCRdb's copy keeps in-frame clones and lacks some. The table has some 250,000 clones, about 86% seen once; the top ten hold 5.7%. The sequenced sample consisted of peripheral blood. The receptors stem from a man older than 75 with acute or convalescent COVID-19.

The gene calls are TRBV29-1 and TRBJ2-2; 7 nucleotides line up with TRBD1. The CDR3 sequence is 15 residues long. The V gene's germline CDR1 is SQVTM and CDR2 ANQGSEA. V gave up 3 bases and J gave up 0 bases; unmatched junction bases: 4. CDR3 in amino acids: CSVEVQGPNTGELFF. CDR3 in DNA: TGCAGCGTTGAGGTACAGGGGCCGAACACCGGGGAGCTGTTTTTT.

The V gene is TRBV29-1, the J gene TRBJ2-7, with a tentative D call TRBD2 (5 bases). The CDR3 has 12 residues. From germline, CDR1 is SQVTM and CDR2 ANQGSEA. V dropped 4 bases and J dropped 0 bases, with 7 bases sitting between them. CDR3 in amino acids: CSVVGSSYEQYF. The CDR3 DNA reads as TGCAGCGTTGTGGGGAGCTCCTACGAGCAGTACTTC.

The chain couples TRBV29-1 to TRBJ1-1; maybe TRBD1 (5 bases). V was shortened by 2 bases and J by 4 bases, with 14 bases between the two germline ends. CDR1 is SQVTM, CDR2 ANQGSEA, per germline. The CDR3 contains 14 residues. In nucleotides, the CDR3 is TGCAGCGTTGAATGGTTAGGGGTGGGCACTGAAGCTTTCTTT. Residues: CSVEWLGVGTEAFF.

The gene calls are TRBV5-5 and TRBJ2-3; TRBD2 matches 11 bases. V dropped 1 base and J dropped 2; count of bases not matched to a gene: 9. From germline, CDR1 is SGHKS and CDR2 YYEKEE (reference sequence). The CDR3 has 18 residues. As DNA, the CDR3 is TGTGCCAGCAGCTTGAGGCTAGCGGGGGGACGATCCACAGATACGCAGTATTTT. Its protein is CASSLRLAGGRSTDTQYF.

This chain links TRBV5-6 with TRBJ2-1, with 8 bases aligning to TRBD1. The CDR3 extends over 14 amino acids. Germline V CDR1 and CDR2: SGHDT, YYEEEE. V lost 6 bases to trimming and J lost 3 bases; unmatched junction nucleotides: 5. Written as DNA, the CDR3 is TGTGCCAGCACAGGGACAGGTAGCTACAATGAGCAGTTCTTC. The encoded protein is CASTGTGSYNEQFF.

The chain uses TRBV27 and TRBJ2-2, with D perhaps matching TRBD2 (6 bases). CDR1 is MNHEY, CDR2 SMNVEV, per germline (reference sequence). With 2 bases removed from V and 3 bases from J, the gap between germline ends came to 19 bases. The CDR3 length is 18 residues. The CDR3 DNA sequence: TGTGCCAGCAGTTTAAGGCTAGCCGGGACTTGGGACACCGGGGAGCTGTTTTTT. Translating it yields CASSLRLAGTWDTGELFF.

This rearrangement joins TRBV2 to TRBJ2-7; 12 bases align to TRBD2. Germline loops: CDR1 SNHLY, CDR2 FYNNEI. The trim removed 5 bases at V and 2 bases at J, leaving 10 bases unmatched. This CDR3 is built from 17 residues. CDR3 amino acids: CASSRYGLAGLAYEQYF. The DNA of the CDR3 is TGTGCCAGCAGTAGGTACGGACTAGCGGGGCTGGCCTACGAGCAGTACTTC.

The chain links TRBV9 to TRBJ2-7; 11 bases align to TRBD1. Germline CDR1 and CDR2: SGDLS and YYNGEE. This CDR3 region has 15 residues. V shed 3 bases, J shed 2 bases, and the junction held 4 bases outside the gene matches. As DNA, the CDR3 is TGTGCCAGCAGCGCGGGACAGGGGGGACCCTACGAGCAGTACTTC. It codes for CASSAGQGGPYEQYF.

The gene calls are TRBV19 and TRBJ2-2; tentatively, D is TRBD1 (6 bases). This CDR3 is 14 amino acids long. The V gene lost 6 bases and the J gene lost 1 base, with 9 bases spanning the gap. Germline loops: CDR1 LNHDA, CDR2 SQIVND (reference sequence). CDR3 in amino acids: CASSGQQNTGELFF. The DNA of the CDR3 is TGTGCCAGTAGCGGACAGCAGAACACCGGGGAGCTGTTTTTT.

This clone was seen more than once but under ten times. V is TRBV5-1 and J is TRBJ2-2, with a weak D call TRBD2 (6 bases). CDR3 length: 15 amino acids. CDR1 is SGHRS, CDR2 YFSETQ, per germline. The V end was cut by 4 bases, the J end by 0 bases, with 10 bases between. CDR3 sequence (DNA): TGCGCCAGCAGCCCGCTAGCGACGAACACCGGGGAGCTGTTTTTT. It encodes CASSPLATNTGELFF.

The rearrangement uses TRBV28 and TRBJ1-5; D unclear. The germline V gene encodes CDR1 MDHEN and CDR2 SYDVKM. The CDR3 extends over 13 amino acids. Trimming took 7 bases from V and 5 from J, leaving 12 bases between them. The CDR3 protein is CASTSGNDQPQHF. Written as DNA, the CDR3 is TGTGCCAGCACTTCGGGGAACGATCAGCCCCAGCATTTT.

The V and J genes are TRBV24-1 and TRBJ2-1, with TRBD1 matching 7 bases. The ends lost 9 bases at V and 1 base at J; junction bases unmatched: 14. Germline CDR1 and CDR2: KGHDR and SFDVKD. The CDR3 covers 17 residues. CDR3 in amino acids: CATGDNEGARSYNEQFF. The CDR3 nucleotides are TGTGCCACCGGGGATAATGAGGGGGCGAGGTCCTACAATGAGCAGTTCTTC.

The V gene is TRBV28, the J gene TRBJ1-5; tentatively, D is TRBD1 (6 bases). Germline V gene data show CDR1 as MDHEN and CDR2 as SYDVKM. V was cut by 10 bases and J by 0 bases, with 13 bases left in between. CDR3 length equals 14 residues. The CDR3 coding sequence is TGTGCCACCCGGGGGGGGCGTAGCAATCAGCCCCAGCATTTT. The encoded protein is CATRGGRSNQPQHF.

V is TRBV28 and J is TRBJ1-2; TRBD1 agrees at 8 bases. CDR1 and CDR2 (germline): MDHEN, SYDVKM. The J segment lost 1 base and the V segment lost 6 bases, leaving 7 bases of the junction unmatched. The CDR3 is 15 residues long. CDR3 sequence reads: CASSPGDRNNYGYTF. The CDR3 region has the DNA TGTGCCAGCAGCCCGGGGGACAGGAATAACTATGGCTACACCTTC.

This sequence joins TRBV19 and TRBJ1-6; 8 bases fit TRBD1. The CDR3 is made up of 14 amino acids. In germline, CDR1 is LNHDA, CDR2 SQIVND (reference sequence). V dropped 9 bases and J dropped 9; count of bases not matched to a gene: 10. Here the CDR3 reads CASQTQGAGSPLHF. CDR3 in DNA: TGTGCCAGCCAAACTCAGGGGGCAGGTTCACCCCTCCACTTT.

The chain's CDR3 is CSANRGGEQYF. The CDR3 nucleotides read TGCAGCGCCAACAGGGGAGGCGAGCAGTACTTC. The gene calls are TRBV29-1 and TRBJ2-7, with a weak D call TRBD1 (7 bases). The CDR3 has 11 amino acids. In germline, CDR1 is SQVTM, CDR2 ANQGSEA. V lost 7 bases and J lost 6, with 13 bases in between.